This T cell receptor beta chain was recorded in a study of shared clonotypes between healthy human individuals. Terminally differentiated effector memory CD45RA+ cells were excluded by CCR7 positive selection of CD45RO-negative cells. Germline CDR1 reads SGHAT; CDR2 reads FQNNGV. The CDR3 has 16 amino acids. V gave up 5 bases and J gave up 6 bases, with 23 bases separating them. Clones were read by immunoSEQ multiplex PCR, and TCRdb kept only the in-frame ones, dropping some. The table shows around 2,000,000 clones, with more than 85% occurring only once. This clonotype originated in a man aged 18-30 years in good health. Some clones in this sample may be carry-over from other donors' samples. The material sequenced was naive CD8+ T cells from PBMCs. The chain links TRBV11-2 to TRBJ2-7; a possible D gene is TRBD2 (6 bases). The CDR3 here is CASSPLPGLMGGEQYF. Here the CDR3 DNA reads TGTGCCAGCAGCCCTCTCCCGGGACTTATGGGGGGCGAGCAGTACTTC.